Here is one T cell receptor (beta chain) with its context. It is unclear where the CDR3 begins or ends on the DNA, so no DNA is shown, and the CDR3 is as TCRdb lists it. The entry originates in a study of CD4+ T cells in melanoma. Clones were sequenced by immunoSEQ multiplex PCR, and TCRdb holds only the in-frame ones, with some missing. This table holds 9,000 to 10,000 clones, about three quarters found once. From its first to its last residue, the CDR3 has 13 amino acids. The germline V gene has CDR1 MNHEY and CDR2 SVGAGI. The clonotype originates from a human donor with melanoma. This chain joins TRBV6-5 and TRBJ1-6. The sequencing sample was made of tumor tissue. The CDR3 here is CASSSSMSSPLHF.